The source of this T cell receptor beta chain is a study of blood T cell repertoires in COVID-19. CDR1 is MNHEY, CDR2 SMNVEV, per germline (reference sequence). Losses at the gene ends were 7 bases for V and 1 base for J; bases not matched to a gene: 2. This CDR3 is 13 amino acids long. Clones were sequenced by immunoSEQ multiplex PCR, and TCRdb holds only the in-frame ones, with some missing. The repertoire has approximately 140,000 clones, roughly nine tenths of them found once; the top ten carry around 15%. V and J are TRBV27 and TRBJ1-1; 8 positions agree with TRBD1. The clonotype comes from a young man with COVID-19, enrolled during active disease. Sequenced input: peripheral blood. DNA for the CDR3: TGTGCCAGCACCGGGACAGGGAACACTGAAGCTTTCTTT. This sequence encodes CASTGTGNTEAFF.